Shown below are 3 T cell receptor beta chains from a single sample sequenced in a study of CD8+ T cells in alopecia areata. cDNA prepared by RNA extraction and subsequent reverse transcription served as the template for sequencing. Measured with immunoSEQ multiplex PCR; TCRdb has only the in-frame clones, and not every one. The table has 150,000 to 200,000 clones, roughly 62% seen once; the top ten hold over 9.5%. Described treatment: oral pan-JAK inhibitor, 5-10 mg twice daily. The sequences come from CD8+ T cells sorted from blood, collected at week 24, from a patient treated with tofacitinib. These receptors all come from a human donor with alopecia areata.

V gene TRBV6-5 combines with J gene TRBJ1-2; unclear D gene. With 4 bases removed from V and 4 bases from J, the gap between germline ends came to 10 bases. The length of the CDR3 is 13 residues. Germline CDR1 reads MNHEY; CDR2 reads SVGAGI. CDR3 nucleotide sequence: TGTGCCAGCAGTTCCCCGGAGGGCTATGGCTACACCTTC. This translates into CASSSPEGYGYTF.

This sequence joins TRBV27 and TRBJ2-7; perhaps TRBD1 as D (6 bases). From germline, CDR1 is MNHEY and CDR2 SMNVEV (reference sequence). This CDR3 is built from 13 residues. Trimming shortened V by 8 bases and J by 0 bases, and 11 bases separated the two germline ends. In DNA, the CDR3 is TGTGCCAGCGCCGCGGACAGCTCCTACGAGCAGTACTTC. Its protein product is CASAADSSYEQYF.

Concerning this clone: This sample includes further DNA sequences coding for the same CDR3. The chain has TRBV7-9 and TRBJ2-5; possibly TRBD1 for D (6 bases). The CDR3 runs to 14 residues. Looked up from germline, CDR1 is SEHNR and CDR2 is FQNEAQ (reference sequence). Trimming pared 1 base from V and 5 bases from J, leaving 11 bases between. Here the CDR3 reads CASSLVGQGETQYF. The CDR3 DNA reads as TGTGCCAGCAGCTTAGTCGGTCAGGGGGAGACCCAGTACTTC.